The T cell receptor (beta chain) described here comes from a study of cytomegalovirus exposure and HLA in healthy donors. V was shortened by 5 bases and J by 2 bases, with 6 bases between the two germline ends. The CDR3 has 12 amino acids. The germline gives CDR1 ENHRY, CDR2 SYGVKD. Regarding the study as a whole: Rare TCR sequences dominated, though some public TCRs recurred in many donors. Per a later analysis, about 15,000 TCR beta sequences showed association with HLA alleles at 0.05 false discovery rate. Across donors, presence/absence analyses took sequencing depth to be roughly uniform. The study recorded 150 to 200 TCR beta chains that were cytomegalovirus-associated.

This clone was found a few times. Its antigen is still unknown. At the DNA level, this CDR3 is encoded by other sequences in the same sample as well. Amplification used 60 Vbeta primers and 13 Jbeta primers. Repertoires were generated with immunoSEQ multiplex PCR, while TCRdb's copy carries only in-frame clones and drops some. This table holds around 200,000 clones, roughly 80% found once. This receptor was taken from a man aged 50 or older in good health and CMV-seronegative. The specimen sequenced was PBMCs. The V and J genes are TRBV10-3 and TRBJ2-5, with D perhaps matching TRBD1 (6 bases). The CDR3 sequence is CAISQGQETQYF. The CDR3, as DNA: TGTGCCATCAGTCAGGGGCAAGAGACCCAGTACTTC.